These 24 T cell receptor beta chains were all obtained from the same sample, sequenced in a study of cytotoxic CD8 clonotypes in ibrutinib-treated CLL. Sequenced by immunoSEQ multiplex PCR; TCRdb stores in-frame clones only, minus some. This table has about 89,000 clones, approximately 78% appearing once. The sequences come from PBMCs, collected after 12 months of ibrutinib treatment. These receptors all come from a human donor with chronic lymphocytic leukemia.

This clone was found once. J is TRBJ1-1 and V is TRBV21-1; whether TRBD1, the table's D call, matches the DNA was not checked. TRBV21-1 is tagged as a pseudogene. This CDR3 has 15 amino acids. In nucleotides, the CDR3 is TGTGCCAGCAGCAACAGGACAGGGATGAACACTGAAGCTTTCTTT. This sequence encodes CASSNRTGMNTEAFF.

CDR3 DNA sequence: TGTGCCAGCAGGGGACAGAACTATGGCTACACCTTC. Translating it yields CASRGQNYGYTF. V is TRBV6-6 and J is TRBJ1-2, with 7 bases aligning to TRBD1. Trimming cost V 6 bases and J 2 bases; bases outside gene matches: 0. Germline lookup yields CDR1 MNHNY and CDR2 SVGAGI (reference sequence). The CDR3 sequence is 12 residues long.

This clone was recorded only once. The chain links TRBV19 to TRBJ2-2; D ambiguous. This CDR3 contains 14 residues. Germline-derived CDR1 and CDR2 are LNHDA and SQIVND (reference sequence). Trimming pared 4 bases from V and 7 bases from J, leaving 13 bases between. Here the CDR3 DNA reads TGTGCCAGTAGTACCCCGACCCAAAGCGGGGAGCTGTTTTTT. It yields the protein CASSTPTQSGELFF.

The chain couples TRBV27 to TRBJ2-6, with TRBD1 matching 8 bases. The CDR3 runs 17 residues. Germline CDR1 MNHEY, CDR2 SMNVEV (reference sequence). V gave up 6 bases and J gave up 5 bases; unmatched junction bases: 12. This CDR3 is CASSMDRDRLRANVLTF. CDR3 bases: TGTGCCAGCAGCATGGACAGGGATCGTCTGAGGGCCAACGTCCTGACTTTC.

The chain combines TRBV10-3 with TRBJ1-2; tentative D call: TRBD1 (6 bases). Per the germline V gene, CDR1 is ENHRY and CDR2 is SYGVKD. CDR3 length: 17 amino acids. Deletions cut 0 bases from V and 6 bases from J, with 20 bases between. The CDR3 coding sequence is TGTGCCATCAGTGAGTCGGTCGTGCCGGGGGGCTTTCATGGCTACACCTTC. Its protein is CAISESVVPGGFHGYTF.

The J gene is TRBJ2-3, the V gene TRBV28, with 10 positions matching TRBD1. This CDR3 is built from 14 residues. CDR1 is MDHEN, CDR2 SYDVKM, per germline. Trimming took 9 bases from V and 3 from J; bases not matched to a gene: 6. The CDR3 loop is CASQGTGETDTQYF. For the CDR3, the DNA is TGTGCCAGTCAAGGGACAGGGGAGACAGATACGCAGTATTTT.

The gene calls are TRBV11-2 and TRBJ2-6; 8 nucleotides align to TRBD1. Germline V CDR1 and CDR2: SGHAT, FQNNGV. Trimming took 2 bases from V and 0 from J; bases not matched to a gene: 6. The CDR3 loop spans 18 amino acids. This CDR3 reads CASSLRGQVLSGANVLTF. The CDR3 DNA reads TGTGCCAGCAGCTTAAGGGGACAGGTCCTCTCTGGGGCCAACGTCCTGACTTTC. Full variable domain (outside the CDR3, taken from reference TRBV11-2 and TRBJ2-6): EAGVAQSPRYKIIEKRQSVAFWCNPISGHATLYWYQQILGQGPKLLIQFQNNGVVDDSQLPKDRFSAERLKGVDSTLKIQPAKLEDSAVYLCASSLRGQVLSGANVLTFGAGSRLTVL.

The genes are TRBV28 and TRBJ2-7; 8 bases are shared with TRBD2. The CDR3 totals 12 residues. Trimming at V came to 7 bases and at J to 3 bases, leaving 2 bases not matched to a gene. From germline, CDR1 is MDHEN and CDR2 SYDVKM. CDR3 coding DNA: TGTGCCAGCACCGGGACTAGCTACGAGCAGTACTTC. Protein: CASTGTSYEQYF.

CDR3 residues: CASSFTGDSNNEQFF. In DNA form, the CDR3 reads TGCGCCAGCAGCTTCACAGGGGACTCGAACAATGAGCAGTTCTTC. The chain employs TRBV5-1 and TRBJ2-1; weak D call: TRBD1 (7 bases). The CDR3 extends over 15 amino acids. Germline CDR1 SGHRS, CDR2 YFSETQ. Trimming took off 2 bases at V and 5 bases at J, with 14 bases between the two ends.

CDR3 nucleotides: TGTGCCAGCAGCCTAGGAAGATACGGGGAGCTGTTTTTT. Protein: CASSLGRYGELFF. The rearrangement uses TRBV7-2 and TRBJ2-2; D unresolved. The CDR3 extends over 13 amino acids. Germline-derived CDR1 and CDR2 are SGHTA and FQGNSA. The V end lost 5 bases, the J end lost 7 bases, and 11 bases lay between the germline ends.

The rearrangement links TRBV4-1 to TRBJ2-1, with D perhaps matching TRBD2 (5 bases). The CDR3 has 15 amino acids. CDR1 and CDR2 (germline): MGHRA, YSYEKL. V was trimmed by 1 base and J by 4 bases, leaving 11 bases between them. CDR3 in amino acids: CASSQGAEAYNEQFF. CDR3 coding DNA: TGCGCCAGCAGCCAAGGGGCGGAGGCTTACAATGAGCAGTTCTTC.

The V call is TRBV7-3, the J call TRBJ1-1; D gene ambiguous. Deletions cut 2 bases from V and 7 bases from J, with 8 bases between. The CDR3 extends over 12 amino acids. In germline, CDR1 is SGHTA, CDR2 FQGTGA. The CDR3 loop is CASSLYGNEAFF. The CDR3 region has the DNA TGTGCCAGCAGCTTATACGGGAATGAAGCTTTCTTT.

The chain links TRBV27 to TRBJ2-7; D ambiguous. The CDR3 has 13 residues. V gave up 3 bases and J gave up 2 bases, with 8 bases separating them. Germline-derived CDR1 and CDR2 are MNHEY and SMNVEV (reference sequence). CDR3 bases: TGTGCCAGCAGTTTTAAAACAGCCTACGAGCAGTACTTC. It yields the protein CASSFKTAYEQYF.

The rearrangement joins TRBV30 to TRBJ1-3, with D unclear. Germline loops: CDR1 GTSNPN, CDR2 SVGIG (reference sequence). This CDR3 has 15 residues. Trimming left V 0 bases short and J 3 bases short, with 12 bases between. CDR3 nucleotide sequence: TGTGCCTGGAGTGTAGACCCGGCGGGTGGAAACACCATATATTTT. Amino acid sequence: CAWSVDPAGGNTIYF.

This chain uses TRBV7-9 with TRBJ1-1; the D gene is possibly TRBD1 (6 bases). Between the trimmed V and J ends, which lost 4 bases and 1 base, there was a span of 13 bases. This CDR3 is 15 amino acids long. Germline V gives CDR1 SEHNR, CDR2 FQNEAQ (reference sequence). CDR3 bases: TGTGCCAGCAGCTCGAGGCAGGGGTCGAACACTGAAGCTTTCTTT. Protein product: CASSSRQGSNTEAFF.

As for this clone: At one boundary the junction diverges from the germline segment, which might be a read error. The chain couples TRBV30 to TRBJ1-6, with D perhaps matching TRBD1 (6 bases). In germline, CDR1 is GTSNPN, CDR2 SVGIG (reference sequence). The CDR3 has 19 residues. The CDR3 coding sequence is TGTGCCTGGGGTGTAGGCCTCGTCCCGGGACAAATATCAAATTCACCCCTCCACTTT. This translates into CAWGVGLVPGQISNSPLHF.

The chain has TRBV6-5 and TRBJ1-1; TRBD1 matches 10 bases. This CDR3 is built from 15 residues. Looked up from germline, CDR1 is MNHEY and CDR2 is SVGAGI. Trimming cost V 6 bases and J 4 bases; bases outside gene matches: 8. CDR3 sequence reads: CASSLQGDRGTEAFF. CDR3 sequence (DNA): TGTGCCAGCAGCCTACAGGGGGACAGGGGCACTGAAGCTTTCTTT.

The V call is TRBV19, the J call TRBJ2-2; tentatively, D is TRBD1 or TRBD2 (5 bases each). CDR3 size: 13 residues. CDR1 and CDR2 (germline): LNHDA, SQIVND (reference sequence). Trimming took off 6 bases at V and 5 bases at J, with 10 bases between the two ends. The CDR3, as DNA: TGTGCCAGTAGCCCTTGGGGGACCGGGGAGCTGTTTTTT. This translates into CASSPWGTGELFF. Supplemented by reference TRBV19 and TRBJ2-2, the full variable domain reads DGGITQSPKYLFRKEGQNVTLSCEQNLNHDAMYWYRQDPGQGLRLIYYSQIVNDFQKGDIAEGYSVSREKKESFPLTVTSAQKNPTAFYLCASSPWGTGELFFGEGSRLTVL.

The CDR3 nucleotides read TGCGCCAGCAGCTTCCAGGAGACAGGGAACTCCTACGAGCAGTACTTC. As protein: CASSFQETGNSYEQYF. This rearrangement joins TRBV5-1 to TRBJ2-7; 7 bases line up with TRBD1. The CDR3 runs to 16 residues. The germline gives CDR1 SGHRS, CDR2 YFSETQ. The J segment lost 0 bases and the V segment lost 2 bases, leaving 8 bases of the junction unmatched. The complete variable domain, with remaining parts taken from reference TRBV5-1 and TRBJ2-7, reads KAGVTQTPRYLIKTRGQQVTLSCSPISGHRSVSWYQQTPGQGLQFLFEYFSETQRNKGNFPGRFSGRQFSNSRSEMNVSTLELGDSALYLCASSFQETGNSYEQYFGPGTRLTVT.

V usage is TRBV2 and J usage is TRBJ1-2; no reliable D call. The germline gives CDR1 SNHLY, CDR2 FYNNEI. The CDR3 has 12 amino acids. V gave up 2 bases and J gave up 8 bases, with 9 bases separating them. As DNA, the CDR3 is TGTGCCAGCAGTGAAACGGGGTACGGCTACACCTTC. It is translated as CASSETGYGYTF.

The chain joins TRBV6-4 to TRBJ2-5; TRBD2 matches 7 bases. The CDR3 has 14 amino acids. Per the germline V gene, CDR1 is MRHNA and CDR2 is SNTAGT. V lost 3 bases and J lost 5; bases outside the gene matches: 6. In DNA, the CDR3 is TGTGCCAGCAGTGAAAGCGGGGTCACGGAGACCCAGTACTTC. This translates into CASSESGVTETQYF.

The chain combines TRBV11-3 with TRBJ1-6, with a possible D match to TRBD1 (5 bases). CDR3 length equals 15 residues. Germline CDR1 SGHNT, CDR2 YENEEA. The ends were cut back, 3 bases at V and 8 bases at J, with 14 bases in the middle. This CDR3 reads CASSLSRGSDSPLHF. The CDR3 bases are TGTGCCAGCAGCTTGAGCCGGGGGAGTGATTCACCCCTCCACTTT.

The rearrangement links TRBV5-6 to TRBJ2-7; TRBD2 is a possible D gene (7 bases). Germline-derived CDR1 and CDR2 are SGHDT and YYEEEE. This CDR3 has 14 amino acids. Trimming took off 4 bases at V and 7 bases at J, with 18 bases between the two ends. CDR3 amino acids: CASSRDIGLGEQYF. Written as DNA, the CDR3 is TGTGCCAGCAGCCGGGACATCGGACTAGGGGAGCAGTACTTC.

This clone was picked up one time. This chain links TRBV7-3 with TRBJ1-1, with D maybe TRBD1 (5 bases). CDR3 length: 14 residues. Trimming took off 6 bases at V and 1 base at J, with 12 bases between the two ends. Germline V CDR1 and CDR2: SGHTA, FQGTGA. The CDR3 bases are TGTGCCAGCAGTCCCCGGGGCGAGAACACTGAAGCTTTCTTT. It encodes CASSPRGENTEAFF. Full variable domain (remainder filled in from reference TRBV7-3 and TRBJ1-1): GAGVSQTPSNKVTEKGKYVELRCDPISGHTALYWYRQSLGQGPEFLIYFQGTGAADDSGLPNDRFFAVRPEGSVSTLKIQRTERGDSAVYLCASSPRGENTEAFFGQGTRLTVV.